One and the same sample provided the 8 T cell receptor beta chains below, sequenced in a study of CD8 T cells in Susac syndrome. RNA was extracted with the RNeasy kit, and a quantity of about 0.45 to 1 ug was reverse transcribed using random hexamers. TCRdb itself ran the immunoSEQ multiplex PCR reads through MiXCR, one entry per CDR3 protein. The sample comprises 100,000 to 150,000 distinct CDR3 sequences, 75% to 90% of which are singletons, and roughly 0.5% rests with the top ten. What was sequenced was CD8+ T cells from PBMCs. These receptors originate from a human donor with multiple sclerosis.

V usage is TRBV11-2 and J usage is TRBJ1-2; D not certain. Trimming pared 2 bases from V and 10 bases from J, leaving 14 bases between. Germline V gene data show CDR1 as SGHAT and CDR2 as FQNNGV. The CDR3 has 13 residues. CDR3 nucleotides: TGTGCCAGCAGCTTAAATAGCTGGAAAGACTACACCTTC. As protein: CASSLNSWKDYTF.

The CDR3 here is CGARTGAGEAFF. DNA for the CDR3: TGCGGCGCCCGGACAGGGGCGGGTGAAGCTTTCTTT. The rearrangement joins TRBV29-1 to TRBJ1-1; 9 bases align to TRBD1. Germline CDR1 SQVTM, CDR2 ANQGSEA. CDR3 size: 12 residues. Together with reference TRBV29-1 and TRBJ1-1, the CDR3 gives the full variable domain: SAVISQKPSRDICQRGTSLTIQCQVDSQVTMMFWYRQQPGQSLTLIATANQGSEATYESGFVIDKFPISRPNLTFSTLTVSNMSPEDSSIYLCGARTGAGEAFFGQGTRLTVV.

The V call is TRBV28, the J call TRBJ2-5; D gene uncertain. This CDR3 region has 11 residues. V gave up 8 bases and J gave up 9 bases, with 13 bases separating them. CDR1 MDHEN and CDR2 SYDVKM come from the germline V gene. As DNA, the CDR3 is TGTGCCAGCGGGGTCGGGTGGGCCCAGTACTTC. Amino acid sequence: CASGVGWAQYF.

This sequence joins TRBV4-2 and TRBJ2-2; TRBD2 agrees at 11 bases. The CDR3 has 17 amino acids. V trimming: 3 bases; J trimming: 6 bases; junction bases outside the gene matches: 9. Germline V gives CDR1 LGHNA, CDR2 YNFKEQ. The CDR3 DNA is TGTGCCAGCAGCCATGGGGTGGGACTAGCGGAAGCCGGGGAGCTGTTTTTT. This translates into CASSHGVGLAEAGELFF.

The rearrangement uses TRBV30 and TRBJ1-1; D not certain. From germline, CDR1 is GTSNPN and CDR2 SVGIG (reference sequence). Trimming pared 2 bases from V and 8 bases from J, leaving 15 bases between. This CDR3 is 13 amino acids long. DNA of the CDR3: TGTGCCTGGAGTATAAACGCCATGGCAGAAGCTTTCTTT. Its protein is CAWSINAMAEAFF.

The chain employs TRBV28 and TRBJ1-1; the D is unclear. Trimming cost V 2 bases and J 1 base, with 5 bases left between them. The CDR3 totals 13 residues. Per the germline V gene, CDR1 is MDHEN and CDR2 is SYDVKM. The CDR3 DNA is TGTGCCAGCAGTTTAAACGGGAACACTGAAGCTTTCTTT. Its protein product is CASSLNGNTEAFF. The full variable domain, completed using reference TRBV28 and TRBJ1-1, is DVKVTQSSRYLVKRTGEKVFLECVQDMDHENMFWYRQDPGLGLRLIYFSYDVKMKEKGDIPEGYSVSREKKERFSLILESASTNQTSMYLCASSLNGNTEAFFGQGTRLTVV.

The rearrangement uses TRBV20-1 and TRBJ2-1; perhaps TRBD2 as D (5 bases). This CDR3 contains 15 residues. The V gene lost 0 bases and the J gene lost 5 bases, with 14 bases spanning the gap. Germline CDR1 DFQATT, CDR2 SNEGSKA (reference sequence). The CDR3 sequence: CSARDHEDFHNEQFF. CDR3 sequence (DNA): TGCAGTGCTAGAGATCACGAGGACTTCCACAATGAGCAGTTCTTC.

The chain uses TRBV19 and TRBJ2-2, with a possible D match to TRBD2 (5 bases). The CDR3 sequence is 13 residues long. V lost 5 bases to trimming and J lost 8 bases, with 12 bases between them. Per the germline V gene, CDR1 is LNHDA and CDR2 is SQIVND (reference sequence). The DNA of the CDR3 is TGTGCCAGTAGTCTTGGAGGAAAAGGGGAGCTGTTTTTT. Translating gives CASSLGGKGELFF.